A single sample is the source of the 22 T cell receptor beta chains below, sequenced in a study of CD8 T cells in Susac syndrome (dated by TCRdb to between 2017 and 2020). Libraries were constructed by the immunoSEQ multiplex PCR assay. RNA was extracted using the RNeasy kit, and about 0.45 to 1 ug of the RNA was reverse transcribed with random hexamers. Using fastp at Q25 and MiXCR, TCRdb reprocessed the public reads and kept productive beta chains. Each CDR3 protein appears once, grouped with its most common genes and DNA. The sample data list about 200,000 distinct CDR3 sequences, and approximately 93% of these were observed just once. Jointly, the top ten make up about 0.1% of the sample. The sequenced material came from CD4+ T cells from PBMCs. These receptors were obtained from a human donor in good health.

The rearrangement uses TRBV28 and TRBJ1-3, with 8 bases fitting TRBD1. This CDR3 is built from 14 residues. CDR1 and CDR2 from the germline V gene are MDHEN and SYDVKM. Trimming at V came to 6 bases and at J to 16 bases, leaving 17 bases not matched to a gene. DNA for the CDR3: TGTGCCAGCAGCTACGGACAGGGCCATACGTCCCAGTATTTT. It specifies CASSYGQGHTSQYF.

The CDR3 sequence: CASSQVLAGLDGYTF. The CDR3 region has the DNA TGTGCCAGCAGCCAAGTCCTGGCCGGGCTTGATGGCTACACCTTC. J is TRBJ1-2 and V is TRBV3-1; D is unclear. The CDR3 consists of 15 residues. Trimming shortened V by 1 base and J by 6 bases, and 15 bases separated the two germline ends. Germline V gene sequence: CDR1 LGHDT, CDR2 YNNKEL (reference sequence).

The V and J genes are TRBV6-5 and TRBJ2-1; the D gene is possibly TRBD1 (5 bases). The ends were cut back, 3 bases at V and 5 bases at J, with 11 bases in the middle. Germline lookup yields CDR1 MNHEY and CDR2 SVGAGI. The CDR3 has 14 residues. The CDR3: CASSYIGRDNEQFF. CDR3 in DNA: TGTGCCAGCAGTTATATCGGCAGGGACAATGAGCAGTTCTTC.

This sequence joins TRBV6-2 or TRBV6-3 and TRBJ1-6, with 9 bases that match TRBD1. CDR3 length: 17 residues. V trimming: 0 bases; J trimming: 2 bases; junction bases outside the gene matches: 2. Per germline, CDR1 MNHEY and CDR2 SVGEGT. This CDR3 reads CASSYSRQGAYNSPLHF. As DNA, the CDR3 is TGTGCCAGCAGTTACTCGAGACAGGGGGCCTATAATTCACCCCTCCACTTT.

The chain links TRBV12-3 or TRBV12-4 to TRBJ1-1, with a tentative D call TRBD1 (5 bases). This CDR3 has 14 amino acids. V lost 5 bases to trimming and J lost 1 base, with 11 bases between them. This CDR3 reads CASSPPTENTEAFF. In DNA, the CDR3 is TGTGCCAGCAGTCCGCCGACAGAGAACACTGAAGCTTTCTTT.

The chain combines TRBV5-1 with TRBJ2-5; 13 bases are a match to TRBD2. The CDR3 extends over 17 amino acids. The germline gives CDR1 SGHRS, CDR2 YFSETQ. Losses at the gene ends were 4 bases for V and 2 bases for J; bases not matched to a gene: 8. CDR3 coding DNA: TGCGCCAGCAGCCCGGGACTAGCGGGGAGACTACAAGAGACCCAGTACTTC. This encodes CASSPGLAGRLQETQYF.

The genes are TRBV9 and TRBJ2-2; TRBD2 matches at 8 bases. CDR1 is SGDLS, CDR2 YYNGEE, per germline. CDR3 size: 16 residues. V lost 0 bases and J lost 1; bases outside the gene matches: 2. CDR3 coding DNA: TGTGCCAGCAGCGTAGAGCTAGCGGGGAACACCGGGGAGCTGTTTTTT. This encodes CASSVELAGNTGELFF.

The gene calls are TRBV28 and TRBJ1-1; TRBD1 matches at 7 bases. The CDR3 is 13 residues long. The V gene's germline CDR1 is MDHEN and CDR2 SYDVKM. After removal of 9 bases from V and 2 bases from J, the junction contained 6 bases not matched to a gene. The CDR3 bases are TGTGCCAGTTTCGACAGGGCTAACACTGAAGCTTTCTTT. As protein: CASFDRANTEAFF.

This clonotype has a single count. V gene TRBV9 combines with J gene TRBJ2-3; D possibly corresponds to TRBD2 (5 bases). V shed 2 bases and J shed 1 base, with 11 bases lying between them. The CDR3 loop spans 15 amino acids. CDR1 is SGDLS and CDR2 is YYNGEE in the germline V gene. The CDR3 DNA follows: TGTGCCAGCAGCGTTGGAGGTCAGGGCACAGATACGCAGTATTTT. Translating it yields CASSVGGQGTDTQYF.

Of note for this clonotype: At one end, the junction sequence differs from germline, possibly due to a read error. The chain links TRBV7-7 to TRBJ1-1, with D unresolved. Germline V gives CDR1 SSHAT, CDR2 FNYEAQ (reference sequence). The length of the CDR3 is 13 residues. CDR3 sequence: CASSADVDTEAFF. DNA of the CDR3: TGTGCTAGCAGCGCGGACGTAGACACTGAAGCTTTCTTT.

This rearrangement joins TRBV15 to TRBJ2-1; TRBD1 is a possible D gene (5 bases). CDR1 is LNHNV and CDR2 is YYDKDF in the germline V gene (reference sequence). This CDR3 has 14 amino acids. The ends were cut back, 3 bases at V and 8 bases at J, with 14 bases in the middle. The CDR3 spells CATSRIQGIHEQFF. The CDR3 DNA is TGTGCCACCAGCAGGATCCAGGGAATCCATGAGCAGTTCTTC.

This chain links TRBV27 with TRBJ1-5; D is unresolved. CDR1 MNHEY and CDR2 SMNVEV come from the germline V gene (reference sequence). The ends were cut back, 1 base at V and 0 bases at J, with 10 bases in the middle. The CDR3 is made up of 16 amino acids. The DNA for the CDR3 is TGTGCCAGCAGTTTATTGAGTGGGAGTAGCAATCAGCCCCAGCATTTT. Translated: CASSLLSGSSNQPQHF.

CDR3 region: CASSLIRGNEQFF. CDR3 in DNA: TGTGCCAGCAGCTTAATTCGGGGAAATGAGCAGTTCTTC. The chain joins TRBV7-3 to TRBJ2-1, with a weak D call TRBD2 (5 bases). CDR1 is SGHTA, CDR2 FQGTGA, per germline. Trimming shortened V by 1 base and J by 7 bases, and 8 bases separated the two germline ends. The CDR3 runs 13 residues.

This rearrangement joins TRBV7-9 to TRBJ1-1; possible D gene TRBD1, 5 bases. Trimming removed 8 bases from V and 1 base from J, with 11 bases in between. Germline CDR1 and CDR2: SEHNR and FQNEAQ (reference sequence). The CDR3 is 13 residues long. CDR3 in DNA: TGTGCCAGCCACCGACAGTCGAACACTGAAGCTTTCTTT. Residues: CASHRQSNTEAFF.

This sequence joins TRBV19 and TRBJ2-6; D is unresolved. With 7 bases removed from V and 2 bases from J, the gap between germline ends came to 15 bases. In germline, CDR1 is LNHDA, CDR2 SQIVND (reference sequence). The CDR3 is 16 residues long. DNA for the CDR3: TGTGCCAGTACCAATAGGTCCCCAACTGGGGCCAACGTCCTGACTTTC. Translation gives CASTNRSPTGANVLTF.

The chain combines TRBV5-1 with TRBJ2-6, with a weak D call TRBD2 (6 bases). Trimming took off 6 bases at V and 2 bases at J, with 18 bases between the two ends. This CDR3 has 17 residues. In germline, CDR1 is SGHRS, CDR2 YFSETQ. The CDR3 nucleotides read TGCGCCAGCACCTCGGGGGTCTTTCTGGCTGGGGCCAACGTCCTGACTTTC. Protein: CASTSGVFLAGANVLTF.

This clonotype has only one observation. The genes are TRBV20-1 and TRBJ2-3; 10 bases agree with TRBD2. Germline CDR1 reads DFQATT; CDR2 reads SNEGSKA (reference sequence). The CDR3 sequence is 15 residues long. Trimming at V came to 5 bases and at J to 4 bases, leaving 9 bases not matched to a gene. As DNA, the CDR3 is TGCAGTGCTCCCACAGGGACTAGCGCCGCAGATACGCAGTATTTT. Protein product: CSAPTGTSAADTQYF.

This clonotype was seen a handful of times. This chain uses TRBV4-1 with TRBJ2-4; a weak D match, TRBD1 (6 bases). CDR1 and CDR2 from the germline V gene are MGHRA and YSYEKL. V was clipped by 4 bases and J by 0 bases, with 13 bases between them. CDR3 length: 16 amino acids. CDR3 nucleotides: TGCGCCAGCAGCCCTGACAGGACGGTAGCCAAAAACATTCAGTACTTC. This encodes CASSPDRTVAKNIQYF.

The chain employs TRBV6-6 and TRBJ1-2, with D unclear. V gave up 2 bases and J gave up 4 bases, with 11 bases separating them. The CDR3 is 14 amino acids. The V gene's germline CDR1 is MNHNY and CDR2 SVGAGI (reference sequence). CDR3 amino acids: CASSYGAIGYGYTF. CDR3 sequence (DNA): TGTGCCAGCAGTTACGGAGCGATCGGCTATGGCTACACCTTC.

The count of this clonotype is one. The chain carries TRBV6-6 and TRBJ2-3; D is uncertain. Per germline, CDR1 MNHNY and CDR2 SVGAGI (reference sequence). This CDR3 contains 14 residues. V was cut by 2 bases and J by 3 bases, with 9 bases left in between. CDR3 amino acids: CASSYRSWTDTQYF. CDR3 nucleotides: TGTGCCAGCAGTTACCGGAGTTGGACAGATACGCAGTATTTT.

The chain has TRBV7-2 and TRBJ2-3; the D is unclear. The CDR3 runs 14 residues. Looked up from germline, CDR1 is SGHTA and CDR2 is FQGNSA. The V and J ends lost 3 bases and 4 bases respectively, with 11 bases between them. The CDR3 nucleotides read TGTGCCAGCAGCTTCCAGGTGGGCGCAGATACGCAGTATTTT. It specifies CASSFQVGADTQYF.

CDR3 sequence: CASSVGQQNTEAFF. In nucleotides, the CDR3 is TGTGCCAGCAGCGTCGGGCAGCAGAACACTGAAGCTTTCTTT. The chain links TRBV9 to TRBJ1-1; D unclear. This CDR3 is 14 amino acids long. The V end lost 2 bases, the J end lost 1 base, and 9 bases lay between the germline ends. Germline V lookup: CDR1 SGDLS, CDR2 YYNGEE.